Below are 14 T cell receptor beta chains sequenced from a single sample in a study of blood T cell repertoires in COVID-19. Sequencing was performed with immunoSEQ multiplex PCR; in TCRdb, only in-frame clones are kept and a portion is missing. The repertoire holds about 52,000 clones, with over 75% as singletons. The sequencing sample was made of peripheral blood. The source of these receptors is an older man with acute or convalescent COVID-19.

This clone was detected once. CDR3 nucleotide sequence: TGCGCCAGCAGCTTGCGGGGTAATAGCAATCAGCCCCAGCATTTT. It codes for CASSLRGNSNQPQHF. The chain has TRBV5-1 and TRBJ1-5; no clear D. Germline V gives CDR1 SGHRS, CDR2 YFSETQ. This CDR3 is built from 15 residues. Between the trimmed V and J ends, which lost 1 base and 0 bases, there was a span of 8 bases.

The V gene is TRBV6-5, the J gene TRBJ1-1; 8 bases are a match to TRBD1. V dropped 0 bases and J dropped 1; count of bases not matched to a gene: 1. The CDR3 sequence is 15 residues long. Germline CDR1 and CDR2: MNHEY and SVGAGI. CDR3 in DNA: TGTGCCAGCAGTTACTCCGGACAGGGGAACACTGAAGCTTTCTTT. Translation: CASSYSGQGNTEAFF.

V is TRBV19 and J is TRBJ1-3; TRBD1 might be the D (6 bases). The CDR3 sequence is 17 residues long. CDR1 and CDR2 from the germline V gene are LNHDA and SQIVND (reference sequence). Trimming pared 4 bases from V and 2 bases from J, leaving 18 bases between. This chain's CDR3 is CASSSLRQAATGNTIYF. Here the CDR3 DNA reads TGTGCCAGTAGTAGTCTCAGACAGGCGGCCACTGGAAACACCATATATTTT.

In nucleotides, the CDR3 is TGTGCCAGCACCCCTACAGGGGTAGATGAAAAACTGTTTTTT. Protein sequence: CASTPTGVDEKLFF. The chain couples TRBV7-2 to TRBJ1-4; 7 bases are shared with TRBD1. The germline CDR1 and CDR2 sequences are SGHTA and FQGNSA. The CDR3 loop spans 14 amino acids. V shed 7 bases and J 6 bases; nucleotides not matched to a gene: 8.

The chain links TRBV5-1 to TRBJ1-3; D gene uncertain. The CDR3 spans 15 residues. Germline CDR1 and CDR2: SGHRS and YFSETQ. V lost 4 bases and J 4 bases, leaving 15 bases between the germline ends. CDR3: CASSRARASGNTIYF. The CDR3 nucleotides are TGCGCCAGCAGCCGAGCGAGGGCCTCAGGAAACACCATATATTTT.

This chain links TRBV29-1 with TRBJ2-2; 11 positions agree with TRBD1. Looked up from germline, CDR1 is SQVTM and CDR2 is ANQGSEA. Trimming cost V 7 bases and J 5 bases; bases outside gene matches: 3. CDR3 size: 13 residues. CDR3 sequence reads: CSARDRGTGELFF. The DNA for the CDR3 is TGCAGCGCCCGGGACAGGGGGACCGGGGAGCTGTTTTTT.

The genes are TRBV5-5 and TRBJ2-2, with D possibly TRBD2 on 6 matching bases. The ends were cut back, 0 bases at V and 4 bases at J, with 10 bases in the middle. The germline V gene encodes CDR1 SGHKS and CDR2 YYEKEE (reference sequence). The CDR3 contains 15 residues. This chain's CDR3 is CASSLVSGGTGELFF. The CDR3 DNA sequence: TGTGCCAGCAGCTTGGTTTCCGGGGGCACCGGGGAGCTGTTTTTT.

This clone has only a few counts. V usage is TRBV4-3 and J usage is TRBJ1-2; D unresolved. The CDR3 runs to 14 residues. The germline V and J ends were trimmed by 1 base and 8 bases, with 14 bases remaining between them. Looked up from germline, CDR1 is LGHNA and CDR2 is YSLEER. CDR3 DNA sequence: TGCGCCAGCAGCCAAGTGGAGGTAGTCGGGGGCTACACCTTC. It codes for CASSQVEVVGGYTF.

The gene calls are TRBV28 and TRBJ1-2; D may be TRBD1 (5 bases). The CDR3 extends over 14 amino acids. V dropped 5 bases and J dropped 5 bases, with 15 bases sitting between them. Germline-derived CDR1 and CDR2 are MDHEN and SYDVKM. In DNA, the CDR3 is TGTGCCAGCAGTCTCGGAGGGGAAGGGTATGGCTACACCTTC. Its protein is CASSLGGEGYGYTF.

The chain joins TRBV11-3 to TRBJ2-1; D is perhaps TRBD2 (5 bases). Germline V lookup: CDR1 SGHNT, CDR2 YENEEA. The CDR3 length is 20 residues. The V gene lost 5 bases and the J gene lost 1 base, with 27 bases spanning the gap. The CDR3 sequence is CASSLREGLFGGPSYNEQFF. For the CDR3, the DNA is TGTGCCAGCAGCCTAAGAGAGGGCCTCTTCGGCGGCCCATCCTACAATGAGCAGTTCTTC.

The chain is built from TRBV5-4 and TRBJ2-3, with TRBD2 as a possible D gene (6 bases). V lost 1 base to trimming and J lost 1 base, with 7 bases between them. Germline V gene data show CDR1 as SGHNT and CDR2 as YYREEE (reference sequence). The CDR3 covers 14 residues. CDR3 sequence reads: CASSLSSGTDTQYF. The DNA of the CDR3 is TGTGCCAGCAGCTTGTCTAGCGGCACAGATACGCAGTATTTT.

This chain uses TRBV19 with TRBJ2-3, with D possibly TRBD2 on 5 matching bases. Germline V lookup: CDR1 LNHDA, CDR2 SQIVND (reference sequence). CDR3 length: 14 amino acids. V gave up 6 bases and J gave up 1 base, with 11 bases separating them. CDR3 bases: TGTGCCAGTAGATCGGGTAGCGGCACAGATACGCAGTATTTT. Translated: CASRSGSGTDTQYF. The full variable domain, rest sourced from reference TRBV19 and TRBJ2-3, is DGGITQSPKYLFRKEGQNVTLSCEQNLNHDAMYWYRQDPGQGLRLIYYSQIVNDFQKGDIAEGYSVSREKKESFPLTVTSAQKNPTAFYLCASRSGSGTDTQYFGPGTRLTVL.

The chain links TRBV5-4 to TRBJ2-7, with TRBD2 matching over 9 bases. CDR3 size: 15 residues. The V and J ends lost 0 bases and 3 bases, in that order; junction bases with no gene match: 4. The germline V gene has CDR1 SGHNT and CDR2 YYREEE (reference sequence). The CDR3 protein is CASSLAGTSSYEQYF. CDR3 nucleotides: TGTGCCAGCAGCTTGGCCGGGACTAGCAGCTACGAGCAGTACTTC.

V usage is TRBV28 and J usage is TRBJ2-6; 9 bases match TRBD1. This CDR3 spans 17 amino acids. J lost 0 bases, V lost 5 bases, and 5 bases had no gene match. Germline assignment: CDR1 MDHEN and CDR2 SYDVKM. The CDR3 DNA sequence: TGTGCCAGCAGTCCTACAGGGGGCATCTCTGGGGCCAACGTCCTGACTTTC. Its translation: CASSPTGGISGANVLTF.